What follows describes a single T cell receptor (beta chain). Germline V gives CDR1 SGHRS, CDR2 YFSETQ. V lost 5 bases, J lost 8 bases, and 10 bases stayed unmatched. The CDR3 covers 15 residues. Each CDR3 protein gets one entry after TCRdb re-called the 5' RACE reads with MiXCR. The sample records 350,000 to 400,000 distinct CDR3 sequences, roughly 31% being singletons. These data belong to a study of identical twins' blood T cells. The gene calls are TRBV5-1 and TRBJ1-6, with 7 bases aligning to TRBD1. This clonotype was sampled from a woman aged 18-55 years in good health. Sequencing was performed on PBMCs. CDR3 residues: CASRGGDSMDSPLHF. DNA for the CDR3: TGCGCCAGCAGGGGGGGGGACAGTATGGATTCACCCCTCCACTTT.